This T cell receptor beta chain was recovered during a study of vaccination and CD4 T cells after COVID-19. At the level of the study: Overlapping SARS-CoV-2, HCoV-NL63, HCoV-OC43 and HCoV-229E spike peptides were used to stimulate cells.

Treatment noted: approximately nine-day PBMC culture with coronavirus spike peptide pools or control peptides (ViraFEST assay). ViraFEST used peptide pools to expand antigen-specific T cells and subsequently sequenced their TCRs. Researchers used the Oncomine TCR Beta short-read assay to sequence DNA from cultured CD4+ T cells. After culture, CD4+ T cells served as the source for genomic DNA extraction. TCRdb redid the calling of the PCR reads with MiXCR, one entry per CDR3 protein. Counted here are about 20,000 distinct CDR3 sequences, about three fifths occurring once; the ten biggest clones make up 8% to 10%. About this clonotype: Antigen specificity is unknown.

CDR1 and CDR2 from the germline V gene are SGHNT and YYREEE (reference sequence). The CDR3 has 14 residues. With 2 bases clipped from V and 5 bases from J, the junction kept 6 bases outside the gene matches. This TCR derives from a human donor who had recovered from COVID-19. The rearrangement joins TRBV5-4 to TRBJ2-5; 7 bases match TRBD1. Sequenced: CD4+ T cells from blood, cultured in vitro. DNA for the CDR3: TGTGCCAGCAGCTTCTACAACAGGGGTGAGACCCAGTACTTC. Its translation: CASSFYNRGETQYF.